This TCR beta chain was retrieved from a study of early T cells in non-severe SARS-CoV-2 infection. Study overall: Sequenced material consisted of bulk RNA (from unsorted whole blood), and chains were unpaired.

Germline V gives CDR1 LNHDA, CDR2 SQIVND (reference sequence). This CDR3 spans 14 amino acids. The V gene end was trimmed by 4 bases and the J gene end by 4 bases; junction bases not matched to a gene: 7. This clonotype was counted ten times or more. The antigen is unknown. cDNA molecules, individually, were tagged with unique molecular identifiers. TCRdb fed the 5' RACE reads into MiXCR, producing one record per CDR3 protein. The table shows tens of thousands of distinct CDR3 sequences, with under 6% occurring only once. The study's findings and limits: The study's VDJdb matching favored anti-spike CD8 responses and missed private and CD4 specificities.

The source material was whole blood. The chain employs TRBV19 and TRBJ2-7; 7 bases line up with TRBD2. The clonotype originates from an adult who was a healthcare worker with PCR-confirmed SARS-CoV-2 infection or an uninfected control (not recorded which). The CDR3 protein is CASSTRQGLYEQYF. In nucleotides, the CDR3 is TGTGCCAGTAGTACCCGGCAGGGACTATACGAGCAGTACTTC.